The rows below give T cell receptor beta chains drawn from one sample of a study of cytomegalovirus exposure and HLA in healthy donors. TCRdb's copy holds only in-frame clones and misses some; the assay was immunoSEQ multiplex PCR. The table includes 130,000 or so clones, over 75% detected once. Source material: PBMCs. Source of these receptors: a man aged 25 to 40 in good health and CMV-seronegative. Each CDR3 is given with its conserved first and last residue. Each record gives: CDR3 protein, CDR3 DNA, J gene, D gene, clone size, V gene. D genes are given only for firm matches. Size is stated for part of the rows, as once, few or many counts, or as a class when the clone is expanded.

CDR3aa: CASSPRRGDTQYF; CDR3nt: TGTGCCAGCAGTCCCAGGCGGGGAGATACGCAGTATTTT; j_gene: TRBJ2-3; d_gene: NA; abundance: few; v_gene: TRBV6-4
CDR3aa: CASSLAGSKYQETQYF; CDR3nt: TGTGCCAGCAGCTTAGCAGGGTCAAAGTACCAAGAGACCCAGTACTTC; j_gene: TRBJ2-5; d_gene: NA; abundance: NA; v_gene: TRBV11-2
CDR3aa: CASSLSPGVAYEQYF; CDR3nt: TGTGCCAGCAGTTTATCGCCGGGAGTTGCCTACGAGCAGTACTTC; j_gene: TRBJ2-7; d_gene: NA; abundance: NA; v_gene: TRBV27
CDR3aa: CASRGTGGLAGELFF; CDR3nt: TGTGCCAGCAGGGGGACAGGGGGTCTCGCCGGGGAGCTGTTTTTT; j_gene: TRBJ2-2; d_gene: TRBD1; abundance: few; v_gene: TRBV2
CDR3aa: CASSLVGQHTNEKLFF; CDR3nt: TGTGCCAGCAGCTTGGTGGGACAGCATACTAATGAAAAACTGTTTTTT; j_gene: TRBJ1-4; d_gene: TRBD1; abundance: NA; v_gene: TRBV5-6
CDR3aa: CASSATSGRGETQYF; CDR3nt: TGTGCCAGCAGCGCAACTAGCGGGAGAGGAGAGACCCAGTACTTC; j_gene: TRBJ2-5; d_gene: TRBD2; abundance: NA; v_gene: TRBV9
CDR3aa: CAHLGRSSYEQYF; CDR3nt: TGTGCCCACCTGGGGAGATCCTCCTACGAGCAGTACTTC; j_gene: TRBJ2-7; d_gene: NA; abundance: once; v_gene: TRBV28
CDR3aa: CSVGRGEQFF; CDR3nt: TGCAGTGTAGGCCGGGGTGAGCAGTTCTTC; j_gene: TRBJ2-1; d_gene: NA; abundance: NA; v_gene: TRBV20-1
CDR3aa: CASTLSGLRGGHYGYTF; CDR3nt: TGTGCCAGCACCTTATCCGGACTAAGGGGAGGGCACTATGGCTACACCTTC; j_gene: TRBJ1-2; d_gene: NA; abundance: NA; v_gene: TRBV28
CDR3aa: CAISESGTGQGSSYEQYF; CDR3nt: TGTGCCATCAGTGAGAGTGGGACGGGACAGGGGAGCTCCTACGAGCAGTACTTC; j_gene: TRBJ2-7; d_gene: TRBD1; abundance: NA; v_gene: TRBV10-3
CDR3aa: CASSLAVGGALSRGAFF; CDR3nt: TGTGCCAGCAGCTTAGCGGTGGGGGGTGCTCTTTCTCGGGGGGCTTTCTTT; j_gene: TRBJ1-1; d_gene: NA; abundance: NA; v_gene: TRBV7-2
CDR3aa: CASSLRLFQETQYF; CDR3nt: TGTGCCAGCAGCCTCCGACTATTCCAAGAGACCCAGTACTTC; j_gene: TRBJ2-5; d_gene: NA; abundance: NA; v_gene: TRBV13
CDR3aa: CSHGLAGGKETQYF; CDR3nt: TGCAGCCATGGACTAGCGGGGGGGAAAGAGACCCAGTACTTC; j_gene: TRBJ2-5; d_gene: TRBD2; abundance: NA; v_gene: TRBV29-1
CDR3aa: CASSYGSGELFF; CDR3nt: TGTGCCAGCAGTTATGGGAGCGGGGAGCTGTTTTTT; j_gene: TRBJ2-2; d_gene: NA; abundance: NA; v_gene: TRBV6-5